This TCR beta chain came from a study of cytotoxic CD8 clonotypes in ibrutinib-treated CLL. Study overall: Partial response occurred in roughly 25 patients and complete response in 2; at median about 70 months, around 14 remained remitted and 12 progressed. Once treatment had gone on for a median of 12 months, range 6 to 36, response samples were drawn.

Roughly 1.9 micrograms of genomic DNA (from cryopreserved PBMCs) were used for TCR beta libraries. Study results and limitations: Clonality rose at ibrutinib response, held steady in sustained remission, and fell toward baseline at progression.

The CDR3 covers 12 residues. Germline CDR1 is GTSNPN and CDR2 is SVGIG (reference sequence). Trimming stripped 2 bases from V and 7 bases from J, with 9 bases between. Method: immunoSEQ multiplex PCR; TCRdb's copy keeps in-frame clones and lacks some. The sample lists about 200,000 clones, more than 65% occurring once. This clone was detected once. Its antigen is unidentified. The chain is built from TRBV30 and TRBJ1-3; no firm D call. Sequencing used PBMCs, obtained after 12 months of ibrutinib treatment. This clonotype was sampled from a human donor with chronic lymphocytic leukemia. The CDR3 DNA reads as TGTGCCTGGAGTCGGACCCCGAACACCATATATTTT. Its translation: CAWSRTPNTIYF. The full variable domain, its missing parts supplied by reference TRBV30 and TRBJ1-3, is SQTIHQWPATLVQPVGSPLSLECTVEGTSNPNLYWYRQAAGRGLQLLFYSVGIGQISSEVPQNLSASRPQDRQFILSSKKLLLSDSGFYLCAWSRTPNTIYFGEGSWLTVV.